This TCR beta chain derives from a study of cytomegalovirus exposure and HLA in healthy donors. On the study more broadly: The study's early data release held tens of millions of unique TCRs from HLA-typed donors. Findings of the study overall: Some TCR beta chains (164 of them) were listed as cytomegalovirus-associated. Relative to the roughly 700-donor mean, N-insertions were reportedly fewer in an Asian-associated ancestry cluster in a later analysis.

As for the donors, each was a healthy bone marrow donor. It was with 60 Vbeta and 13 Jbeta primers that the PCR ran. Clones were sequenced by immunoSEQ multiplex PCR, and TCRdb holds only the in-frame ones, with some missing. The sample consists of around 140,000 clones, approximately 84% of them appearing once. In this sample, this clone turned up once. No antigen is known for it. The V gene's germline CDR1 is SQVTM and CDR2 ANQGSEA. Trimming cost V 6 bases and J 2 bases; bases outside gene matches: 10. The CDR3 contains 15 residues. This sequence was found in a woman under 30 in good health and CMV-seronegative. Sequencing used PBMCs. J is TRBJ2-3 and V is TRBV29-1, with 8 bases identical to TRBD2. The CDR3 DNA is TGCAGCGTGCCCCCTAGCGGGCTTTTCACAGATACGCAGTATTTT. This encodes CSVPPSGLFTDTQYF.